This T cell receptor (beta chain) stems from a study of T-cell memory formation after mild COVID-19. Points from the study as a whole: Contracting CD4+ clones sat mainly in CM and EM; CD8+ in EMRA. CD4+ bias marked clones expanding day 15 to 37, unlike balanced contracting clones. There were some responding clones in pre-infection memory, which suggested that cross-reactive memory had joined.

Notes on this clonotype: Its antigen is not identified.

The CDR3 is 12 residues long. Germline values: CDR1 SGHTS, CDR2 YDEGEE. V was shortened by 2 bases and J by 9 bases, with 12 bases between the two germline ends. TCRdb re-derived calls from the 5' RACE reads in MiXCR, one entry per CDR3 protein. The table shows about 430,000 distinct CDR3 sequences, with approximately 19% occurring only once. This sequence joins TRBV5-8 and TRBJ2-7; no definite D call. The sequence was collected from a man younger than 30 who had mild COVID-19 (a few samples of this study predate the infection). Cell type and time point are not known. The sequencing sample was made of PBMCs or a T cell subset sorted from them (not recorded which). The CDR3 here is CASSFLGRTQYV. Here the CDR3 DNA reads TGTGCCAGCAGCTTCTTAGGTAGAACGCAGTACGTC.